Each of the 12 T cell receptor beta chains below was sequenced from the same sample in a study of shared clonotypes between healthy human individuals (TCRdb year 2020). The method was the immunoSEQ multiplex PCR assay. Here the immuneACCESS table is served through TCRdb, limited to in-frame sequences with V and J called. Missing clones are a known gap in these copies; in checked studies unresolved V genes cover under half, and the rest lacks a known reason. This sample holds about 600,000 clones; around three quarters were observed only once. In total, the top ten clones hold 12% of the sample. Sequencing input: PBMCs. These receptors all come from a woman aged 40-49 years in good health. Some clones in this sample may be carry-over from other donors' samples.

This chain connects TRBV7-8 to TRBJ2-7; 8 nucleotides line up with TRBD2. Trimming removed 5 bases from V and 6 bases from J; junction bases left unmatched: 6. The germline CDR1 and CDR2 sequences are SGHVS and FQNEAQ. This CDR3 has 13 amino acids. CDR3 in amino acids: CASSALAGFEQYF. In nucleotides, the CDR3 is TGTGCCAGCAGCGCCCTAGCGGGTTTCGAGCAGTACTTC.

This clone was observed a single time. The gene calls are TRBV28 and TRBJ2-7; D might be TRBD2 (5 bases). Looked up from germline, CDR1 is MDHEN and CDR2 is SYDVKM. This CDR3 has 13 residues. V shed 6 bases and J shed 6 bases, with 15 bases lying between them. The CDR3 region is CASSLIGVGEQYF. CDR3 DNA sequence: TGTGCCAGCAGCCTGATCGGGGTCGGCGAGCAGTACTTC.

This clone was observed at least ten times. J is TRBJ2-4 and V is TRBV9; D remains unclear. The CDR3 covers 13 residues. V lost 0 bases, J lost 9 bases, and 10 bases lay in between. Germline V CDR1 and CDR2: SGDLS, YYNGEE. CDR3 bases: TGTGCCAGCAGCGTAGAATCGAGCAGCATTCAGTACTTC. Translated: CASSVESSSIQYF.

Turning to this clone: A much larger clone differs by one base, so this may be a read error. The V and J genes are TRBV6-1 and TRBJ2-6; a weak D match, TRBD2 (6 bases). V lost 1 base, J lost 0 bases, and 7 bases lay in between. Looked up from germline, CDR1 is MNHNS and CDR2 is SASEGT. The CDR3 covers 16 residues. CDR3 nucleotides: TGTGCCAGCAGTGAAGAGGAGGGCTCTGGGGCCAACGTCCTGACTTTC. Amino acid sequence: CASSEEEGSGANVLTF.

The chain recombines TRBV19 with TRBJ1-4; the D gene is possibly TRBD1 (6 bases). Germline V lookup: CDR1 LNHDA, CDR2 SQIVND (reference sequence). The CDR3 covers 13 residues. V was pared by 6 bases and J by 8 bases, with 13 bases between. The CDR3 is CASRDSWEEKLFF. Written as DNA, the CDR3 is TGTGCCAGTAGGGACAGCTGGGAGGAAAAACTGTTTTTT.

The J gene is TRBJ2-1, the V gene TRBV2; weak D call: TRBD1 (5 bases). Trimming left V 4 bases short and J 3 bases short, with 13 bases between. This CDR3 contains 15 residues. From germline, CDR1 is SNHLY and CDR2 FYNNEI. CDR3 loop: CASSAAGYRYNEQFF. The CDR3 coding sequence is TGTGCCAGCAGTGCAGCAGGGTACCGCTACAATGAGCAGTTCTTC.

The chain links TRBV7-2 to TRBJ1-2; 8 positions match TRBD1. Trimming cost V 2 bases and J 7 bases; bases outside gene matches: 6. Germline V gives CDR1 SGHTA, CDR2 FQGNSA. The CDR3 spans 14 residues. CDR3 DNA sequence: TGTGCCAGCAGCTTAAACCAGGGGGCGTTTGGCTACACCTTC. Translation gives CASSLNQGAFGYTF.

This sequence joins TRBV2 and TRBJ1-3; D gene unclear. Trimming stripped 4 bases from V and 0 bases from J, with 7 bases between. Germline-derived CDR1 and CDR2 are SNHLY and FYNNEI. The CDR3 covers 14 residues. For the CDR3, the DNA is TGTGCCAGCAGTGTGTCAGACTCTGGAAACACCATATATTTT. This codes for CASSVSDSGNTIYF.

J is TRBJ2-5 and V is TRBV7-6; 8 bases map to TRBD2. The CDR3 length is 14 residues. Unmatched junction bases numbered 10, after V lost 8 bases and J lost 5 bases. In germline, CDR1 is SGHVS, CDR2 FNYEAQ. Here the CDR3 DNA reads TGTGCCAGCTCCCCTAGGGGACTAGGGGAGACCCAGTACTTC. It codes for CASSPRGLGETQYF. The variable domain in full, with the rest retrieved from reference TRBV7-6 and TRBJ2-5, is GAGVSQSPRYKVTKRGQDVALRCDPISGHVSLYWYRQALGQGPEFLTYFNYEAQQDKSGLPNDRFSAERPEGSISTLTIQRTEQRDSAMYRCASSPRGLGETQYFGPGTRLLVL.

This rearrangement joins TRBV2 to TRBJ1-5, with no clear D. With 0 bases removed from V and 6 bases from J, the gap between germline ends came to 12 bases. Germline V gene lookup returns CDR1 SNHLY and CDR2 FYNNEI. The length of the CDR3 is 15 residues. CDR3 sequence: CASSEAPGLTQPQHF. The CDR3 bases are TGTGCCAGCAGTGAAGCGCCGGGGTTGACTCAGCCCCAGCATTTT.

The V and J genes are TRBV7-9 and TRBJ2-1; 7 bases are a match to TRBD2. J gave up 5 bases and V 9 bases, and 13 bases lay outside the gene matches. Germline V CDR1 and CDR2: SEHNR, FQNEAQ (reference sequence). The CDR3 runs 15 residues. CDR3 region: CASTRGASGDNEQFF. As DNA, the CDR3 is TGTGCCAGTACGCGAGGGGCTAGCGGAGACAATGAGCAGTTCTTC.

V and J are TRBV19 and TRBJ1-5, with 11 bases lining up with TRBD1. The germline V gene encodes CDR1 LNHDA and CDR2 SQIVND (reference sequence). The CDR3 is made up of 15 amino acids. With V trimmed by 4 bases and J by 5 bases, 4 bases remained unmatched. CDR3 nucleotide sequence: TGTGCCAGTAGTAGCCGGACAGGGGGCCATCAGCCCCAGCATTTT. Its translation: CASSSRTGGHQPQHF.